These T cell receptor beta chains were read from a single sample in a study of Ad26.COV2.S vaccination and SARS-CoV-2 variants. The table came from immunoSEQ multiplex PCR; TCRdb's copy has only in-frame clones and leaves some out. The sample yields roughly 350,000 clones, about 87% seen once. The material was peripheral blood, obtained in a trial of Ad26.COV2.S vaccine versus placebo. The receptor source for this set is a person between 18 and 65 years old who received the Ad26.COV2.S COVID-19 vaccine or a placebo. Both conserved end residues are part of each CDR3. The order of the fields is CDR3 length, V gene, clone size, CDR3 protein. Expanded clones get a size class; other rows say once, few or many, or leave the size out.

CDR3 length: 13
V gene: TRBV28
clone size: -
CDR3 protein: CASSFQGRTGYTF

CDR3 length: 13
V gene: TRBV25-1
clone size: -
CDR3 protein: CASSEGGHYEQYF

CDR3 length: 16
V gene: TRBV3-1/TRBV3-2
clone size: -
CDR3 protein: CASSQEPGIGNQPQHF

CDR3 length: 13
V gene: TRBV28
clone size: -
CDR3 protein: CASSLYRGGEQFF

CDR3 length: 15
V gene: TRBV7-2
clone size: -
CDR3 protein: CASSLIEQGHSPLHF

CDR3 length: 12
V gene: TRBV6-2/TRBV6-3
clone size: -
CDR3 protein: CASSYSVGGYTF

CDR3 length: 16
V gene: TRBV6-5
clone size: -
CDR3 protein: CASSSRGTGDNQPQHF

CDR3 length: 15
V gene: TRBV7-9
clone size: once
CDR3 protein: CASSSTSGRIDEQFF

CDR3 length: 15
V gene: TRBV10-3
clone size: -
CDR3 protein: CAISPGTSNTGELFF

CDR3 length: 15
V gene: TRBV27
clone size: -
CDR3 protein: CASSLSSGATYGYTF

CDR3 length: 14
V gene: TRBV7-2
clone size: -
CDR3 protein: CASSPVPQSSPLHF

CDR3 length: 18
V gene: TRBV7-9
clone size: -
CDR3 protein: CASSGPGLAGRHPYEQYF

CDR3 length: 14
V gene: TRBV2
clone size: -
CDR3 protein: CATTGTSGVNEQFF

CDR3 length: 15
V gene: TRBV5-1
clone size: -
CDR3 protein: CASSPSGGSTDTQYF

CDR3 length: 15
V gene: TRBV7-9
clone size: -
CDR3 protein: CASSLALGATETQYF

CDR3 length: 12
V gene: TRBV18
clone size: -
CDR3 protein: CASGGGNTEAFF

CDR3 length: 14
V gene: TRBV27
clone size: -
CDR3 protein: CASSPQGFNSPLHF

CDR3 length: 16
V gene: TRBV7-2
clone size: -
CDR3 protein: CASSLWSGRSQETQYF

CDR3 length: 15
V gene: TRBV11-3
clone size: -
CDR3 protein: CASSPGSGRGDEQFF

CDR3 length: 12
V gene: TRBV5-6
clone size: -
CDR3 protein: CASSWGTAIHTF

CDR3 length: 13
V gene: TRBV27
clone size: -
CDR3 protein: CASSYGTNYEQYF

CDR3 length: 13
V gene: TRBV27
clone size: -
CDR3 protein: CASSFGRVEKLFF

CDR3 length: 14
V gene: TRBV5-1
clone size: -
CDR3 protein: CASSRDRFQETQYF

CDR3 length: 14
V gene: TRBV9
clone size: -
CDR3 protein: CASSVGQEAAGYTF

CDR3 length: 17
V gene: TRBV4-2
clone size: -
CDR3 protein: CASSQDGRSVAGYGYTF

CDR3 length: 15
V gene: TRBV7-3
clone size: -
CDR3 protein: CASSASQERAGELFF

CDR3 length: 15
V gene: TRBV11-2
clone size: -
CDR3 protein: CASSFPGQGYNEQFF

CDR3 length: 14
V gene: TRBV24-1
clone size: -
CDR3 protein: CATSDRRSNNEQFF

CDR3 length: 17
V gene: TRBV27
clone size: -
CDR3 protein: CASSPKGAAVGLEKLFF

CDR3 length: 16
V gene: TRBV9
clone size: -
CDR3 protein: CASSVETGRNTGELFF

CDR3 length: 15
V gene: TRBV6-1
clone size: -
CDR3 protein: CASSDAGTGLQPQHF

CDR3 length: 13
V gene: TRBV24-1
clone size: -
CDR3 protein: CATSDPGRYGYTF

CDR3 length: 14
V gene: TRBV5-4
clone size: -
CDR3 protein: CASRNQGINSPLHF

CDR3 length: 12
V gene: TRBV12-3/TRBV12-4
clone size: -
CDR3 protein: CASGADTGELFF

CDR3 length: 15
V gene: TRBV4-1
clone size: few
CDR3 protein: CASSQDPRGAGEQYF

CDR3 length: 12
V gene: TRBV30
clone size: -
CDR3 protein: CAWREQGAQSIF

CDR3 length: 14
V gene: TRBV28
clone size: few
CDR3 protein: CATHYLAGNQPQHF

CDR3 length: 17
V gene: TRBV19
clone size: -
CDR3 protein: CASSFLQRADSYNEQFF

CDR3 length: 15
V gene: TRBV11-2
clone size: -
CDR3 protein: CASSSNRASNEKLFF

CDR3 length: 15
V gene: TRBV7-6
clone size: -
CDR3 protein: CASSLNTGKNSPLHF

CDR3 length: 13
V gene: TRBV19
clone size: -
CDR3 protein: CASSVRLRQKLFF

CDR3 length: 14
V gene: TRBV19
clone size: -
CDR3 protein: CASSRTGGGSPLHF

CDR3 length: 11
V gene: TRBV12-3/TRBV12-4
clone size: few
CDR3 protein: CASSPGTSEFF

CDR3 length: 16
V gene: TRBV9
clone size: once
CDR3 protein: CASSVRLAGPRDTQYF